These 27 T cell receptor beta chains share one sample of origin, sequenced in a study of T cell responses to AZD1222 COVID-19 vaccine (dated by TCRdb to the early 2020s). The library was made by the immunoSEQ multiplex PCR assay. Drawn from immuneACCESS, this table holds only the in-frame rearrangements with V and J called that TCRdb kept. Clones are partly lost; checked studies trace under half to an unresolved V gene and leave the rest unexplained. The sample table records roughly 150,000 clones; under 95% of these occur just once. Together, the top ten hold 5% of the sample. The time point label for this specimen denotes: baseline before first vaccination. The sequences come from peripheral blood, collected on day 0 of AZD1222 vaccination. The receptors shown here come from an adult in good health.

This chain links TRBV11-2 with TRBJ2-7; 8 positions match TRBD2. The V segment lost 0 bases and the J segment 4 bases; nucleotides outside the gene matches: 5. This CDR3 is 15 amino acids long. Looked up from germline, CDR1 is SGHAT and CDR2 is FQNNGV. CDR3 loop: CASSLELAETYEQYF. The CDR3 region has the DNA TGTGCCAGCAGCTTAGAACTAGCGGAGACATACGAGCAGTACTTC.

The chain recombines TRBV12-3 or TRBV12-4 with TRBJ1-2; D not certain. The V gene lost 1 base and the J gene lost 8 bases, with 11 bases spanning the gap. There are 13 residues in the CDR3. The CDR3 loop reads CASSLGQVKGYTF. The CDR3 DNA reads as TGTGCCAGCAGTTTAGGGCAGGTTAAAGGCTACACCTTC.

The chain has TRBV19 and TRBJ2-1; 10 nucleotides match TRBD2. CDR3 length: 16 amino acids. Germline V lookup: CDR1 LNHDA, CDR2 SQIVND (reference sequence). After removal of 7 bases from V and 8 bases from J, the junction contained 14 bases not matched to a gene. The CDR3 coding sequence is TGTGCCAGTACCCTGGGGAGTGCTAGCGGGAGCGATGAGCAGTTCTTC. This encodes CASTLGSASGSDEQFF.

The chain joins TRBV6-5 to TRBJ2-3; 10 bases align to TRBD2. CDR3 length: 15 residues. V lost 5 bases and J lost 4; bases outside the gene matches: 6. From germline, CDR1 is MNHEY and CDR2 SVGAGI. The CDR3 DNA reads TGTGCCAGCAGTCCTAGCGGGGGACGGGCAGATACGCAGTATTTT. Translating it yields CASSPSGGRADTQYF.

The gene calls are TRBV28 and TRBJ2-7; a possible D gene is TRBD1 (6 bases). The length of the CDR3 is 13 residues. Germline V gene sequence: CDR1 MDHEN, CDR2 SYDVKM. V was trimmed by 3 bases and J by 4 bases, leaving 10 bases between them. The CDR3 nucleotides read TGTGCCAGCAGTTTGGAACAGGGTTACGAGCAGTACTTC. Protein sequence: CASSLEQGYEQYF.

The gene calls are TRBV4-1 and TRBJ2-1, with D possibly TRBD1 on 5 matching bases. The CDR3 contains 12 residues. V lost 0 bases to trimming and J lost 9 bases, with 6 bases between them. CDR1 and CDR2 (germline): MGHRA, YSYEKL. The CDR3 loop reads CASSQDRGEQFF. In DNA, the CDR3 is TGCGCCAGCAGCCAAGATAGGGGTGAGCAGTTCTTC.

This clone was seen a handful of times. The rearrangement links TRBV12-3 or TRBV12-4 to TRBJ2-1; no firm D call. The CDR3 is 13 residues long. V lost 3 bases to trimming and J lost 8 bases, with 11 bases between them. The CDR3 bases are TGTGCCAGCAGTTTTGCCTCTGGGGATGAGCAGTTCTTC. This translates into CASSFASGDEQFF.

V is TRBV11-2 and J is TRBJ1-6; 8 positions match TRBD1. This CDR3 contains 17 residues. Trimming took 5 bases from V and 0 from J; bases not matched to a gene: 6. Germline values: CDR1 SGHAT, CDR2 FQNNGV. CDR3 nucleotide sequence: TGTGCCAGCAGCGGGGACAGGACAAGCTCCTATAATTCACCCCTCCACTTT. Its protein is CASSGDRTSSYNSPLHF.

The chain uses TRBV10-3 and TRBJ2-6; possibly TRBD2 for D (5 bases). This CDR3 has 21 residues. Trimming removed 4 bases from V and 0 bases from J, with 25 bases in between. CDR1 and CDR2 from the germline V gene are ENHRY and SYGVKD. CDR3 DNA: TGTGCCATCAGTGTAGGCTCAGGTGCTGGGTCGAGGGACTCTGGGGCCAACGTCCTGACTTTC. This encodes CAISVGSGAGSRDSGANVLTF.

The rearrangement links TRBV6-4 to TRBJ1-1, with no clear D. The V gene lost 5 bases and the J gene lost 2 bases, with 9 bases spanning the gap. Looked up from germline, CDR1 is MRHNA and CDR2 is SNTAGT. This CDR3 is 13 amino acids long. In nucleotides, the CDR3 is TGTGCCAGCAGTTACGAGTTCAACACTGAAGCTTTCTTT. Its protein is CASSYEFNTEAFF.

The chain employs TRBV27 and TRBJ1-2; 9 nucleotides align to TRBD1. Germline-derived CDR1 and CDR2 are MNHEY and SMNVEV (reference sequence). This CDR3 is built from 14 residues. Trimming at V came to 0 bases and at J to 8 bases, leaving 4 bases not matched to a gene. The CDR3 region is CASSLSGQGGGYTF. The CDR3 DNA sequence: TGTGCCAGCAGTTTATCGGGACAGGGTGGGGGCTACACCTTC.

V usage is TRBV6-5 and J usage is TRBJ1-4; unclear D gene. CDR1 and CDR2 (germline): MNHEY, SVGAGI. This CDR3 comprises 16 residues. The V gene lost 2 bases and the J gene lost 7 bases, with 17 bases spanning the gap. The CDR3 DNA reads TGTGCCAGCAGTTACGTCTTGACCCCCCGGGGTGAAAAACTGTTTTTT. Translation: CASSYVLTPRGEKLFF.

CDR3 in DNA: TGTGCCGGATTCGGGGGGACGGGTGAAAAACTGTTTTTT. Translation: CAGFGGTGEKLFF. The chain employs TRBV7-9 and TRBJ1-4; TRBD1 might be the D (5 bases). There are 13 residues in the CDR3. Germline CDR1 SEHNR, CDR2 FQNEAQ (reference sequence). The ends were cut back, 11 bases at V and 7 bases at J, with 17 bases in the middle.

The chain links TRBV28 to TRBJ2-5; tentatively, D is TRBD1 (6 bases). The germline gives CDR1 MDHEN, CDR2 SYDVKM. V lost 3 bases and J lost 4, with 18 bases in between. The length of the CDR3 is 16 residues. CDR3 nucleotides: TGTGCCAGCAGTTTCCTCAGGGGATACGGCCGAGAGACCCAGTACTTC. This gives the protein CASSFLRGYGRETQYF.

This clone has just one count. J is TRBJ2-6 and V is TRBV6-4; D is unclear. The CDR3 has 16 residues. Looked up from germline, CDR1 is MRHNA and CDR2 is SNTAGT. V lost 5 bases, J lost 0 bases, and 11 bases lay in between. CDR3 in amino acids: CASSRTASSGANVLTF. The CDR3 nucleotides are TGTGCCAGCAGTCGTACAGCAAGCTCTGGGGCCAACGTCCTGACTTTC.

This chain links TRBV2 with TRBJ2-5, with D hard to call. Per germline, CDR1 SNHLY and CDR2 FYNNEI. The CDR3 runs to 11 residues. Trimming shortened V by 5 bases and J by 5 bases, and 6 bases separated the two germline ends. DNA for the CDR3: TGTGCCAGCAGTTATAGGGAGACCCAGTACTTC. This encodes CASSYRETQYF.

This clone was counted a single time. This chain links TRBV6-2 or TRBV6-3 with TRBJ2-1; the D gene is possibly TRBD1 (6 bases). With 2 bases removed from V and 7 bases from J, the gap between germline ends came to 27 bases. Germline CDR1 is MNHEY and CDR2 is SVGEGT. This CDR3 is built from 19 residues. The CDR3: CASSYPDSGGTQPDNEQFF. The DNA of the CDR3 is TGTGCCAGCAGTTACCCGGACAGCGGTGGGACCCAACCGGATAATGAGCAGTTCTTC.

This chain connects TRBV10-1 to TRBJ2-1; 16 nucleotides align to TRBD2. V lost 8 bases to trimming and J lost 5 bases; unmatched junction nucleotides: 9. The CDR3 is made up of 17 amino acids. The germline CDR1 and CDR2 sequences are WNHNN and SYGVQD (reference sequence). This chain's CDR3 is CASSPGLAGGWHNEQFF. The CDR3, as DNA: TGCGCCAGCTCCCCGGGACTAGCGGGAGGGTGGCACAATGAGCAGTTCTTC.

The chain links TRBV6-5 to TRBJ1-2, with 7 bases matching TRBD1. V lost 5 bases to trimming and J lost 4 bases; unmatched junction nucleotides: 4. The CDR3 runs to 13 residues. Germline lookup yields CDR1 MNHEY and CDR2 SVGAGI. This chain's CDR3 is CASSTGVGYGYTF. The DNA for the CDR3 is TGTGCCAGCAGTACAGGGGTGGGCTATGGCTACACCTTC.

The V call is TRBV7-8, the J call TRBJ1-2; D gene uncertain. The V end was cut by 1 base, the J end by 7 bases, with 13 bases between. Germline lookup yields CDR1 SGHVS and CDR2 FQNEAQ. CDR3 length: 14 amino acids. In DNA, the CDR3 is TGTGCCAGCAGCTTAGATTCTCCATTCGGTGGCTACACCTTC. Translation gives CASSLDSPFGGYTF.

The rearrangement joins TRBV2 to TRBJ1-6; no clear D gene. Germline CDR1 is SNHLY and CDR2 is FYNNEI. The V end lost 7 bases, the J end lost 10 bases, and 11 bases lay between the germline ends. The CDR3 is made up of 12 amino acids. CDR3 sequence: CASTVAESPLHF. The CDR3 DNA follows: TGTGCCAGCACCGTCGCGGAATCACCCCTCCACTTT. Full variable domain (missing parts from reference TRBV2 and TRBJ1-6): EPEVTQTPSHQVTQMGQEVILRCVPISNHLYFYWYRQILGQKVEFLVSFYNNEISEKSEIFDDQFSVERPDGSNFTLKIRSTKLEDSAMYFCASTVAESPLHFGNGTRLTVT.

The chain couples TRBV4-2 to TRBJ1-6; 10 nucleotides line up with TRBD1. Looked up from germline, CDR1 is LGHNA and CDR2 is YNFKEQ. The CDR3 is 15 residues long. The J segment lost 9 bases and the V segment lost 1 base, leaving 3 bases of the junction unmatched. The CDR3 here is CASSQGQGAPSPLHF. In DNA form, the CDR3 reads TGTGCCAGCAGCCAAGGACAGGGGGCGCCTTCACCCCTCCACTTT.

The chain has TRBV1 and TRBJ2-6. TRBV1 is labeled a pseudogene. CDR3 size: 16 residues. As DNA, the CDR3 is TGCACCAGCAGCCCAGTTCGAGTCTCTGGGGCCAACGTCCTGACTTTC. Residues: CTSSPVRVSGANVLTF.

J is TRBJ1-5 and V is TRBV28; 9 bases line up with TRBD1. The CDR3 is made up of 15 amino acids. Germline lookup yields CDR1 MDHEN and CDR2 SYDVKM. The V gene end was trimmed by 4 bases and the J gene end by 7 bases; junction bases not matched to a gene: 8. The CDR3 spells CASSSSGQGWQPQHF. The CDR3 coding sequence is TGTGCCAGCAGTTCCTCTGGACAGGGGTGGCAGCCCCAGCATTTT.

The CDR3 is CASMRSQGLYEQYF. CDR3 nucleotides: TGTGCCAGCATGAGGTCCCAAGGACTCTACGAGCAGTACTTC. V is TRBV6-5 and J is TRBJ2-7, with D maybe TRBD2 (5 bases). In germline, CDR1 is MNHEY, CDR2 SVGAGI. The CDR3 covers 14 residues. V was shortened by 7 bases and J by 3 bases, with 16 bases between the two germline ends.

J is TRBJ2-1 and V is TRBV25-1; D gene ambiguous. The CDR3 sequence is 14 residues long. The germline V gene encodes CDR1 MGHDK and CDR2 SYGVNS. The V end lost 4 bases, the J end lost 0 bases, and 7 bases lay between the germline ends. Here the CDR3 reads CASSGQASYNEQFF. DNA of the CDR3: TGTGCCAGCAGTGGTCAGGCCTCCTACAATGAGCAGTTCTTC.

The V call is TRBV6-5, the J call TRBJ2-3; D may correspond to TRBD1 or TRBD2 (6 bases each). Trimming took 7 bases from V and 6 from J, leaving 14 bases between them. CDR3 size: 13 residues. Germline values: CDR1 MNHEY, CDR2 SVGAGI. The DNA for the CDR3 is TGTGCCAGCACCTCGACAGGAGGGGATACGCAGTATTTT. This gives the protein CASTSTGGDTQYF.